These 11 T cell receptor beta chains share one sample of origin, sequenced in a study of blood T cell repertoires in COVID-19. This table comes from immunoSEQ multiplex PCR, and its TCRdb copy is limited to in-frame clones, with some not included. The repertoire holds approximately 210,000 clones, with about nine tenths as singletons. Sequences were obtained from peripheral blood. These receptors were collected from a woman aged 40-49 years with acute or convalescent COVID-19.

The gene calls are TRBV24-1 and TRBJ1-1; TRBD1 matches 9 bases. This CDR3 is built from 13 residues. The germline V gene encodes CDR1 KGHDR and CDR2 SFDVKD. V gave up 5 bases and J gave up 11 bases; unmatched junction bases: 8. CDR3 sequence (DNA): TGTGCCACCAGTGGACTGAGTGACAGGGGGGCTTTCTTT. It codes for CATSGLSDRGAFF.

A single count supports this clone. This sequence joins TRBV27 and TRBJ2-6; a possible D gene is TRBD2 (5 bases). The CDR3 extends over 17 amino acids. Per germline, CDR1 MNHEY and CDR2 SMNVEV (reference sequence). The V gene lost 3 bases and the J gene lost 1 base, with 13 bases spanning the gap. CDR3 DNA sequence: TGTGCCAGCAGTTTCCGTACAAGAGGGTCTGGGGCCAACGTCCTGACTTTC. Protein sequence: CASSFRTRGSGANVLTF. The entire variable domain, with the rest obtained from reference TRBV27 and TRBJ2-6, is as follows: EAQVTQNPRYLITVTGKKLTVTCSQNMNHEYMSWYRQDPGLGLRQIYYSMNVEVTDKGDVPEGYKVSRKEKRNFPLILESPSPNQTSLYFCASSFRTRGSGANVLTFGAGSRLTVL.

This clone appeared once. CDR3 nucleotide sequence: TGTGCCTGGAGTCCTTTGGGGGGTATAAGCAATCAGCCCCAGCATTTT. Translated: CAWSPLGGISNQPQHF. The chain uses TRBV30 and TRBJ1-5; possibly TRBD1 for D (5 bases). Trimming shortened V by 2 bases and J by 1 base, and 15 bases separated the two germline ends. CDR3 length: 16 residues. CDR1 GTSNPN and CDR2 SVGIG come from the germline V gene (reference sequence). Combining the CDR3 with reference TRBV30 and TRBJ1-5 gives the whole variable domain SQTIHQWPATLVQPVGSPLSLECTVEGTSNPNLYWYRQAAGRGLQLLFYSVGIGQISSEVPQNLSASRPQDRQFILSSKKLLLSDSGFYLCAWSPLGGISNQPQHFGDGTRLSIL.

The CDR3 loop reads CASQKGGNYGYTF. In nucleotides, the CDR3 is TGTGCCAGCCAAAAAGGAGGGAACTATGGCTACACCTTC. The chain uses TRBV25-1 and TRBJ1-2, with D uncertain. Per germline, CDR1 MGHDK and CDR2 SYGVNS. V lost 8 bases, J lost 2 bases, and 12 bases lay in between. The CDR3 totals 13 residues.

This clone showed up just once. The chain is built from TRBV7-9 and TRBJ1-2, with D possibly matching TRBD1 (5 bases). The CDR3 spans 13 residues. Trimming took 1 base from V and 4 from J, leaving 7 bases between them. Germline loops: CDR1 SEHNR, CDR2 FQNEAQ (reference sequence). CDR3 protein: CASSLEGLYGYTF. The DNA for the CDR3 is TGTGCCAGCAGCTTAGAGGGGCTCTATGGCTACACCTTC.

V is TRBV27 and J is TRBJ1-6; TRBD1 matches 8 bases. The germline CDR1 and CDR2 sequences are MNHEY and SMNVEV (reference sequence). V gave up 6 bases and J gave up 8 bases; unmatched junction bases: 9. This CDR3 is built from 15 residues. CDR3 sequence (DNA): TGTGCCAGCAGATTAATAGACAGGGGAGATTCACCCCTCCACTTT. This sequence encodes CASRLIDRGDSPLHF.

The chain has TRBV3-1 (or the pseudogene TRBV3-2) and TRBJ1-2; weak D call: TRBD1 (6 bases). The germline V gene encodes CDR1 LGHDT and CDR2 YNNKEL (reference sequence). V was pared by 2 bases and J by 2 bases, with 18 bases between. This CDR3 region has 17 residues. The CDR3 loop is CASSQLAQGRKNYGYTF. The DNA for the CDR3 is TGTGCCAGCAGCCAATTGGCACAGGGCCGGAAAAACTATGGCTACACCTTC.

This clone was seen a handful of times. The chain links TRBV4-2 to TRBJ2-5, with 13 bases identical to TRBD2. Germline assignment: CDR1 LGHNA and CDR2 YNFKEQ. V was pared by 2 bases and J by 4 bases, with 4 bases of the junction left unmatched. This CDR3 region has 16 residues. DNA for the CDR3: TGTGCCAGCAGCCAAAGACTAGCGGGGGGTGGAGAGACCCAGTACTTC. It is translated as CASSQRLAGGGETQYF.

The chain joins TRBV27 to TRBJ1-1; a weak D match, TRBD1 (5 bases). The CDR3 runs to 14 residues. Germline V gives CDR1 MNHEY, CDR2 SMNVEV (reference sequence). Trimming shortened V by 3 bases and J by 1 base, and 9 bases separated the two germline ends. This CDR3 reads CASSFGTPNTEAFF. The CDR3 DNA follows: TGTGCCAGCAGTTTCGGGACTCCGAACACTGAAGCTTTCTTT.

The CDR3 region has the DNA TGTGCCAGCAGACCTACCCGGACAGGGGCCTATGGCTACACCTTC. Its translation is CASRPTRTGAYGYTF. The V call is TRBV6-5, the J call TRBJ1-2; 9 bases align to TRBD1. Germline V gene lookup returns CDR1 MNHEY and CDR2 SVGAGI. This CDR3 spans 15 amino acids. Unmatched junction bases numbered 9, after V lost 6 bases and J lost 4 bases.

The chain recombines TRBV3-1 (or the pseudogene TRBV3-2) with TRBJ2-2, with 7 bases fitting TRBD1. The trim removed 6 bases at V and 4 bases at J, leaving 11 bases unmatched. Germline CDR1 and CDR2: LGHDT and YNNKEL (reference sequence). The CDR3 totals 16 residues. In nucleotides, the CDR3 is TGTGCCAGCAGTCTCCTCCGGACAGGTCTCACCGGGGAGCTGTTTTTT. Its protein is CASSLLRTGLTGELFF.